The clone carrying this T cell receptor (beta chain) was detected a few times. The antigen remains unidentified. This entry belongs to a study of T cells after yellow fever vaccination. CDR3 size: 15 residues. The V gene's germline CDR1 is SGDLS and CDR2 YYNGEE. With 2 bases clipped from V and 7 bases from J, the junction kept 4 bases outside the gene matches. A single record per CDR3 protein comes from TCRdb applying MiXCR to the 5' RACE reads. The sample contains about 170,000 distinct CDR3 sequences, 11% of which appear only once. General study findings and limits: The secondary response was weaker but peaked faster, day 5 versus 15. In post-booster samples, most primary-vaccination clones reappeared (roughly 96% CD4, nearly 90% CD8). The presence of abundant clonotypes contaminating from the bulk population was possible in FACS-sorted repertoires.

The genes are TRBV9 and TRBJ2-1; 12 positions agree with TRBD2. The clonotype was recovered from a man between 18 and 29 years old who received the YFV17D yellow fever vaccine. Material: CD8+ T cells sorted from PBMCs, obtained 15 days after the yellow fever booster vaccination. The CDR3 protein is CASSVTSGGLNEQFF. The CDR3 nucleotides are TGTGCCAGCAGCGTCACTAGCGGGGGGCTTAATGAGCAGTTCTTC.